Reported below is one T cell receptor (beta chain). Its antigen is currently unknown. One end of the junction does not line up with germline, which may come from a read error. Assay used: immunoSEQ multiplex PCR; TCRdb lists only in-frame clones, some missing. The table records 150,000 to 200,000 clones, about 93% of them present only once. The data are from a study of shared clonotypes between healthy human individuals. Turning to the study itself: Three men and a couple of women, aged 18 to 49, were donors.

This CDR3 comprises 16 residues. The V gene's germline CDR1 is LNHDA and CDR2 SQIVND (reference sequence). Study-wide results and limits: Expectations were that clonotype sharing among donors would be affected by sequencing depth.

The receptor's source is a woman under 40 in good health. The rearrangement links TRBV19 to TRBJ1-5, with D uncertain. Sequencing input: naive CD4+ T cells sorted from blood. Subset denoted: CD45RA+ positively selected. This chain's CDR3 is CASSMNLGVGNQPQHF. CDR3 coding DNA: TGTGCCAGCAGTATGAATTTGGGCGTTGGCAATCAGCCCCAGCATTTT. The entire variable domain, with the rest obtained from reference TRBV19 and TRBJ1-5, is as follows: DGGITQSPKYLFRKEGQNVTLSCEQNLNHDAMYWYRQDPGQGLRLIYYSQIVNDFQKGDIAEGYSVSREKKESFPLTVTSAQKNPTAFYLCASSMNLGVGNQPQHFGDGTRLSIL.